These 9 T cell receptor beta chains came from one sample sequenced in a study of shared clonotypes between healthy human individuals. The assay was immunoSEQ multiplex PCR, and TCRdb's table has in-frame clones only and misses some. The data hold some 2,500,000 clones, with approximately 93% observed a single time. Sequences were obtained from naive CD4+ T cells from PBMCs. Subset given: CD45RA+ positively selected. The source of these receptors is a man aged 18 to 29 in good health. Some clones in this sample may be carry-over from other donors' samples.

The chain joins TRBV5-6 to TRBJ2-5; the D gene is possibly TRBD1 (6 bases). V was trimmed by 1 base and J by 2 bases, leaving 12 bases between them. CDR1 is SGHDT and CDR2 is YYEEEE in the germline V gene. CDR3 length: 15 residues. CDR3 residues: CASSLSGTPQETQYF. The DNA for the CDR3 is TGTGCCAGCAGCTTGTCTGGGACACCACAAGAGACCCAGTACTTC.

The chain combines TRBV7-3 with TRBJ2-7, with 10 nucleotides matching TRBD1. V shed 2 bases, J shed 7 bases, and the junction held 8 bases outside the gene matches. CDR3 length equals 15 residues. Germline V gives CDR1 SGHTA, CDR2 FQGTGA. DNA of the CDR3: TGTGCCAGCAGCTTAGTAGGACAGGGGGAGCTTGAGCAGTACTTC. Translation gives CASSLVGQGELEQYF.

V and J are TRBV5-1 and TRBJ2-7, with D maybe TRBD1 (6 bases). V lost 2 bases and J lost 2, with 11 bases in between. CDR1 and CDR2 from the germline V gene are SGHRS and YFSETQ. The CDR3 has 14 residues. The CDR3 nucleotides read TGCGCCAGCAGCTTCAGGCAGGGGACCTACGAGCAGTACTTC. Its protein product is CASSFRQGTYEQYF.

This CDR3 is CASSDGSGGRGTEAFF. The CDR3 DNA is TGTGCCAGCAGCGACGGTTCGGGGGGGCGAGGCACTGAAGCTTTCTTT. The V and J genes are TRBV5-4 and TRBJ1-1; TRBD1 might be the D (6 bases). The ends were cut back, 4 bases at V and 4 bases at J, with 20 bases in the middle. In germline, CDR1 is SGHNT, CDR2 YYREEE (reference sequence). This CDR3 is built from 16 residues.

This chain uses TRBV5-4 with TRBJ1-1; no clear D gene. Trimming stripped 4 bases from V and 3 bases from J, with 16 bases between. Per germline, CDR1 SGHNT and CDR2 YYREEE (reference sequence). The CDR3 runs 15 residues. The CDR3 DNA sequence: TGTGCCAGCAGCCGCAAGGAGACACTGGACACTGAAGCTTTCTTT. Residues: CASSRKETLDTEAFF.

The chain combines TRBV28 with TRBJ1-1; TRBD1 is a possible D gene (6 bases). V shed 7 bases and J shed 1 base, with 16 bases lying between them. The CDR3 covers 15 residues. The germline V gene encodes CDR1 MDHEN and CDR2 SYDVKM. The CDR3, as DNA: TGTGCCAGCACAATTGGGGGCTCGGGGAACACTGAAGCTTTCTTT. Translating it yields CASTIGGSGNTEAFF.

This chain connects TRBV5-1 to TRBJ2-5; D tentatively reads TRBD1 or TRBD2 (5 bases each). The ends were cut back, 5 bases at V and 2 bases at J, with 19 bases in the middle. CDR1 is SGHRS and CDR2 is YFSETQ in the germline V gene. CDR3 size: 16 residues. CDR3 sequence reads: CASSSAPGWGQETQYF. CDR3 bases: TGCGCCAGCAGTAGCGCACCGGGCTGGGGGCAAGAGACCCAGTACTTC. The variable domain in full, with the rest retrieved from reference TRBV5-1 and TRBJ2-5, is KAGVTQTPRYLIKTRGQQVTLSCSPISGHRSVSWYQQTPGQGLQFLFEYFSETQRNKGNFPGRFSGRQFSNSRSEMNVSTLELGDSALYLCASSSAPGWGQETQYFGPGTRLLVL.

The chain links TRBV19 to TRBJ2-1; D gene ambiguous. V shed 3 bases and J shed 6 bases, with 15 bases lying between them. From germline, CDR1 is LNHDA and CDR2 SQIVND (reference sequence). This CDR3 has 15 amino acids. CDR3 DNA: TGTGCCAGTAGTATCAAACCAATCAAGATCAATGAGCAGTTCTTC. Translating it yields CASSIKPIKINEQFF.

The gene calls are TRBV19 and TRBJ1-1; 8 positions agree with TRBD1. Trimming cost V 4 bases and J 4 bases; bases outside gene matches: 5. Germline CDR1 and CDR2: LNHDA and SQIVND (reference sequence). The CDR3 covers 14 residues. CDR3: CASSKWTGSTEAFF. DNA for the CDR3: TGTGCCAGTAGTAAATGGACAGGGAGCACTGAAGCTTTCTTT.